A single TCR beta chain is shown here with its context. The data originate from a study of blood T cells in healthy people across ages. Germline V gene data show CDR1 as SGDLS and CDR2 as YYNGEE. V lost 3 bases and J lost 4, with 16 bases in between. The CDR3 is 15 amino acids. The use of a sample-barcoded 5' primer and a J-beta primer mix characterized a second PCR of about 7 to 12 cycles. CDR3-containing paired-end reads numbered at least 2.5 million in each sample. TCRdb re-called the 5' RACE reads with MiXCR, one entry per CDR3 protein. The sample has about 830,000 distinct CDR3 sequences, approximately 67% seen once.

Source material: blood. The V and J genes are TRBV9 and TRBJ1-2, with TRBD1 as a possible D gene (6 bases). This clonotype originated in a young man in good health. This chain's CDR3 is CASSESGGRSYGYTF. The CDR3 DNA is TGTGCCAGCAGCGAAAGTGGGGGGCGCAGCTATGGCTACACCTTC.